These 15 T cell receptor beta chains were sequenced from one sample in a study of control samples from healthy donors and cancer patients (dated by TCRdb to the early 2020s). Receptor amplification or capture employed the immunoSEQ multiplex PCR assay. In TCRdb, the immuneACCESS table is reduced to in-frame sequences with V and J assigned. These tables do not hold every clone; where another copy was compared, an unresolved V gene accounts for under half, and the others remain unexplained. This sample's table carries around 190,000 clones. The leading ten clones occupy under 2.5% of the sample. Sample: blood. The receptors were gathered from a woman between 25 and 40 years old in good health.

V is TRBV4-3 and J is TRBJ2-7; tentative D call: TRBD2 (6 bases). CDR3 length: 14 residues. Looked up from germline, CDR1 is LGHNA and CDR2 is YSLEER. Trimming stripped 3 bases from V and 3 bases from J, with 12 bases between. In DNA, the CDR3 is TGCGCCAGCAGCCAGGGACTGGCAGACTACGAGCAGTACTTC. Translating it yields CASSQGLADYEQYF.

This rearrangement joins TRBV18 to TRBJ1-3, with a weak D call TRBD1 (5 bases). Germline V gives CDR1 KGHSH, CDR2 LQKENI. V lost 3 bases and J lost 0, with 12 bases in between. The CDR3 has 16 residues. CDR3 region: CASSPARGTSGNTIYF. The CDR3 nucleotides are TGTGCCAGCTCACCGGCGAGGGGTACCTCTGGAAACACCATATATTTT.

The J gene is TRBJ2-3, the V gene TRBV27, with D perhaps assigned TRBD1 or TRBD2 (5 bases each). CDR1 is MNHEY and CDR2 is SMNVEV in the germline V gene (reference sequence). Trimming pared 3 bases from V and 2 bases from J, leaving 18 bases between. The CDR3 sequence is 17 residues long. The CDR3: CASSLSWEWGTTDTQYF. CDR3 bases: TGTGCCAGCAGTTTGTCTTGGGAGTGGGGGACCACAGATACGCAGTATTTT.

Here the CDR3 DNA reads TGTGCCAGCAGCTCTCGGGGGGGCCAGGAGACCCAGTACTTC. This gives the protein CASSSRGGQETQYF. The chain uses TRBV3-1 (or the pseudogene TRBV3-2) and TRBJ2-5; 8 bases line up with TRBD2. CDR1 and CDR2 from the germline V gene are LGHDT and YNNKEL (reference sequence). This CDR3 has 14 residues. The trim removed 5 bases at V and 5 bases at J, leaving 7 bases unmatched.

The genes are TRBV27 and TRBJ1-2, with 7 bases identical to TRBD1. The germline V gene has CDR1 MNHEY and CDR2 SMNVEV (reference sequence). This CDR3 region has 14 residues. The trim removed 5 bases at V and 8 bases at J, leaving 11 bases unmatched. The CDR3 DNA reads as TGTGCCAGCAGTAAGACAGGGAGCGCTTACGGCTACACCTTC. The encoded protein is CASSKTGSAYGYTF.

CDR3 amino acids: CASSLSAAPIAEQYF. The CDR3 nucleotides are TGTGCCAGCAGTTTATCGGCAGCCCCGATAGCCGAGCAGTACTTC. The chain couples TRBV28 to TRBJ2-7; no clear D. V was cut by 1 base and J by 6 bases, with 16 bases left in between. The germline gives CDR1 MDHEN, CDR2 SYDVKM. The CDR3 totals 15 residues.

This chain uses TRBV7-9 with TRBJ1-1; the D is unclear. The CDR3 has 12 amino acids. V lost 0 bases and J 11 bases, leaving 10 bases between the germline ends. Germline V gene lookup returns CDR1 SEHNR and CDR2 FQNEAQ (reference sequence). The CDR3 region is CASSLAWADAFF. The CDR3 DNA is TGTGCCAGCAGCTTAGCGTGGGCGGATGCTTTCTTT.

DNA of the CDR3: TGCAGCGTTCTCGTCTGGACAGGCAAGACTAGCACAGATACGCAGTATTTT. It encodes CSVLVWTGKTSTDTQYF. The chain couples TRBV29-1 to TRBJ2-3, with 7 bases that match TRBD1. V was clipped by 5 bases and J by 0 bases; unmatched bases: 14. Per germline, CDR1 SQVTM and CDR2 ANQGSEA. This CDR3 is 17 amino acids long.

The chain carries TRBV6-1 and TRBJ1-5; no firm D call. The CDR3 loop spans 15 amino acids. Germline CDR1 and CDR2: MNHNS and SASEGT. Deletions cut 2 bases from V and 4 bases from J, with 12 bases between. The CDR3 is CASSETEGGNQPQHF. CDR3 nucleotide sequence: TGTGCCAGCAGTGAAACGGAAGGCGGTAATCAGCCCCAGCATTTT.

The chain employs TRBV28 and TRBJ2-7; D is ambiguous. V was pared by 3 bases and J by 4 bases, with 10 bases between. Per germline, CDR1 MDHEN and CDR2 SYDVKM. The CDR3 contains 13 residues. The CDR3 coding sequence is TGTGCCAGCAGTTTTGCTAACCTTTACGAGCAGTACTTC. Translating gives CASSFANLYEQYF.

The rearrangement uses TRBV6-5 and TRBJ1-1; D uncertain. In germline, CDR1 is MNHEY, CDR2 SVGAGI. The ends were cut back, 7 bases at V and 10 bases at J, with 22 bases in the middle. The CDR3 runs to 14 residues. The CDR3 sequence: CASKPPHPGEGAFF. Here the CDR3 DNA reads TGTGCCAGCAAACCTCCTCATCCCGGCGAGGGAGCTTTCTTT.

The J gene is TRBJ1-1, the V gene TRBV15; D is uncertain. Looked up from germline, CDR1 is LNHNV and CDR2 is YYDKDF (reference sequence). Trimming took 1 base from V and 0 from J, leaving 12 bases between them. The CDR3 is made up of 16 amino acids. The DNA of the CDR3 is TGTGCCACCAGCAGAGTAGTGGGCAGGCTGAACACTGAAGCTTTCTTT. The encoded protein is CATSRVVGRLNTEAFF.

The CDR3 here is CASSLDRGFLSPLHF. CDR3 in DNA: TGTGCCAGCAGCCTAGACAGGGGGTTCCTTTCACCCCTCCACTTT. The J gene is TRBJ1-6, the V gene TRBV7-9, with TRBD1 matching 9 bases. This CDR3 has 15 amino acids. Trimming took 5 bases from V and 9 from J; bases not matched to a gene: 8. The germline V gene encodes CDR1 SEHNR and CDR2 FQNEAQ (reference sequence).

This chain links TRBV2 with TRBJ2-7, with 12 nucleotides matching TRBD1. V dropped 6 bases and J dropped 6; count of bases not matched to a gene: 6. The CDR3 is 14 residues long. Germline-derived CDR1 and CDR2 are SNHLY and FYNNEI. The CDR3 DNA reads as TGTGCCAGCAGACCCGGGACAGGGGGCTTCGAGCAGTACTTC. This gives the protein CASRPGTGGFEQYF.

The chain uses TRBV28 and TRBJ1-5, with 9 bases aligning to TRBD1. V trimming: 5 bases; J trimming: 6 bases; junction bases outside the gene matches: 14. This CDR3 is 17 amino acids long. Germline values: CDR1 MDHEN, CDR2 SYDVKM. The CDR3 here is CASSPRGQGKRSQPQHF. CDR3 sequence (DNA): TGTGCCAGCAGTCCTCGTGGACAGGGGAAAAGAAGTCAGCCCCAGCATTTT.